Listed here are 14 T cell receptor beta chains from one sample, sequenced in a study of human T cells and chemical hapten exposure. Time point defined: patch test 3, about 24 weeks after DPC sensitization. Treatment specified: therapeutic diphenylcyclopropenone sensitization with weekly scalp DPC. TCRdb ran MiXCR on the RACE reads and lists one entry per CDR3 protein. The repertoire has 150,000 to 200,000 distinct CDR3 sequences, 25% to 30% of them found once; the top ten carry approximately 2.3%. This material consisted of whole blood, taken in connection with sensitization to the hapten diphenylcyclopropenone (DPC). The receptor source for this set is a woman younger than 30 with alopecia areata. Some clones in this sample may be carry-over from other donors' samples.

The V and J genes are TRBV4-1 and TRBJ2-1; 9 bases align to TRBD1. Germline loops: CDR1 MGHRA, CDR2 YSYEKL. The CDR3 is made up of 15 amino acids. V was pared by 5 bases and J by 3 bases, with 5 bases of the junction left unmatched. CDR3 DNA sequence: TGCGCCAGCAGCATGCCGGGACAGGGCTACAATGAGCAGTTCTTC. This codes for CASSMPGQGYNEQFF.

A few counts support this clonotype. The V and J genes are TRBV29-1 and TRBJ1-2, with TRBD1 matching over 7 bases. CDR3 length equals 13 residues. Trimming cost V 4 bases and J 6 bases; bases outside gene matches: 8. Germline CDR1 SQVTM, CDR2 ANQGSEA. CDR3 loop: CSVARQGIDGYTF. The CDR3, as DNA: TGCAGCGTTGCTCGACAGGGTATCGATGGCTACACCTTC.

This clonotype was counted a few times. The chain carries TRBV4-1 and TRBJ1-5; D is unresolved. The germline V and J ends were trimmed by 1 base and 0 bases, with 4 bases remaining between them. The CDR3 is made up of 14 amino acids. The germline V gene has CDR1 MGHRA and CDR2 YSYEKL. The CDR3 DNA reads TGCGCCAGCAGCCAAGTCCGTAGCAATCAGCCCCAGCATTTT. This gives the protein CASSQVRSNQPQHF.

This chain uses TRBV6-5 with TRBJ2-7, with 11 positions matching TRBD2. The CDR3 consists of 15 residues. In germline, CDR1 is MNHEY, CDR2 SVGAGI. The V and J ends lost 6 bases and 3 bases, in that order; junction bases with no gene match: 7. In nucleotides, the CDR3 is TGTGCCAGCAGAGCGGGACTAGCGGAAAACTACGAGCAGTACTTC. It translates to CASRAGLAENYEQYF.

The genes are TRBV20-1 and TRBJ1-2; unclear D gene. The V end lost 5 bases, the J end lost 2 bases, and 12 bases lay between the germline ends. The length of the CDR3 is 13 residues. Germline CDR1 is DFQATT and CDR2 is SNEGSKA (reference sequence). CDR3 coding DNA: TGCAGTGCTGAGAGGGAAGAAAACTATGGCTACACCTTC. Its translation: CSAEREENYGYTF.

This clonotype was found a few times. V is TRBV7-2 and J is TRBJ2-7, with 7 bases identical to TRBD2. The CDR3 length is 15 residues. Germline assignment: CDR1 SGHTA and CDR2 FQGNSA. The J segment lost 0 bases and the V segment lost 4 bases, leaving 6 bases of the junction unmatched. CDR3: CASSSGLAASYEQYF. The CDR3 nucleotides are TGTGCCAGCAGCTCGGGGCTAGCGGCCTCCTACGAGCAGTACTTC.

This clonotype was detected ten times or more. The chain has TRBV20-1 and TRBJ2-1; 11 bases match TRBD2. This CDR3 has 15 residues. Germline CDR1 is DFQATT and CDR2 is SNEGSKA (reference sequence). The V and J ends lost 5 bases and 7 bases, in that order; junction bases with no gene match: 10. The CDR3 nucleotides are TGCAGTGCTCACCCTAGCGGGAGGCTACGGAATGAGCAGTTCTTC. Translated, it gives CSAHPSGRLRNEQFF.

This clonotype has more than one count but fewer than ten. This CDR3 reads CASSKTGDRTQYF. The CDR3, as DNA: TGTGCCAGCAGCAAGACGGGGGACCGGACCCAGTACTTC. The chain employs TRBV11-2 and TRBJ2-5; D perhaps matches TRBD2 (6 bases). CDR1 SGHAT and CDR2 FQNNGV come from the germline V gene. Trimming stripped 5 bases from V and 7 bases from J, with 14 bases between. The CDR3 runs to 13 residues.

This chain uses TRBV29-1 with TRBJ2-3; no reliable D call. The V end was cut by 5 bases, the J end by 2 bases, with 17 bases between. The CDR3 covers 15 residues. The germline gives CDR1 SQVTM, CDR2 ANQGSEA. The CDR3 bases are TGCAGCGTTTATCAAAGGGTGGGCCTCACAGATACGCAGTATTTT. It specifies CSVYQRVGLTDTQYF.

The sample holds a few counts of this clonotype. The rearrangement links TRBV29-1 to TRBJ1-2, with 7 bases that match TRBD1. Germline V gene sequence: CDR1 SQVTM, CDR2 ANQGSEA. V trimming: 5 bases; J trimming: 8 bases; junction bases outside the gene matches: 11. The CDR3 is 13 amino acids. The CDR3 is CSVIIRQGGGYTF. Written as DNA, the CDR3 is TGCAGCGTTATAATTCGACAGGGAGGCGGCTACACCTTC.

The DNA for the CDR3 is TGCAGTGTCCCACAGTTACAAGAGACCCAGTACTTC. It translates to CSVPQLQETQYF. The rearrangement joins TRBV20-1 to TRBJ2-5; D not resolved. CDR3 length: 12 amino acids. The V end lost 7 bases, the J end lost 2 bases, and 11 bases lay between the germline ends. CDR1 is DFQATT and CDR2 is SNEGSKA in the germline V gene (reference sequence).

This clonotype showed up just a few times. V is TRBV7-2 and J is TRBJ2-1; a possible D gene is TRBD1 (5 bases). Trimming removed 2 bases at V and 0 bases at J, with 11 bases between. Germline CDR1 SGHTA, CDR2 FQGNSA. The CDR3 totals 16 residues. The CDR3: CASSLKGSSSYNEQFF. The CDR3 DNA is TGTGCCAGCAGCTTAAAGGGGTCGAGCTCCTACAATGAGCAGTTCTTC.

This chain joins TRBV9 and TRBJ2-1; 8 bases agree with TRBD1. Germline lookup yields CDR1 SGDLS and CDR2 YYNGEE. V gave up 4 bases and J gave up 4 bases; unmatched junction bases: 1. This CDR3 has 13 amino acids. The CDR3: CASSRTGYNEQFF. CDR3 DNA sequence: TGTGCCAGCAGCAGGACAGGGTACAATGAGCAGTTCTTC.

The CDR3 DNA reads as TGTGCCAGCAGCCAAGTTCCTCCAGGGTCGTGGGTTCAAGAGACCCAGTACTTC. It specifies CASSQVPPGSWVQETQYF. The V call is TRBV3-1, the J call TRBJ2-5; TRBD1 is a possible D gene (5 bases). V shed 1 base and J shed 2 bases, with 20 bases lying between them. CDR1 is LGHDT and CDR2 is YNNKEL in the germline V gene (reference sequence). The CDR3 sequence is 18 residues long.